The 3 T cell receptor beta chains presented below share a single source sample, sequenced in a study of cytomegalovirus exposure and HLA in healthy donors. The PCR contained 60 Vbeta and 13 Jbeta primers. Sequencing was performed with immunoSEQ multiplex PCR; in TCRdb, only in-frame clones are kept and a portion is missing. The sample holds 150,000 to 200,000 clones, roughly 75% seen once. Sequenced: PBMCs. Every receptor here comes from a woman between 40 and 55 years old in good health and CMV-seropositive.

The gene calls are TRBV4-1 and TRBJ2-1; D might be TRBD2 (5 bases). Trimming cost V 0 bases and J 8 bases, with 11 bases left between them. Germline loops: CDR1 MGHRA, CDR2 YSYEKL. The CDR3 runs to 14 residues. CDR3 in amino acids: CASSQDGRGHEQFF. The CDR3 nucleotides read TGCGCCAGCAGCCAAGACGGCCGAGGGCATGAGCAGTTCTTC.

This clone was counted between two and nine times. The chain has TRBV5-4 and TRBJ2-2, with 14 positions matching TRBD2. J lost 5 bases, V lost 2 bases, and 5 bases had no gene match. The CDR3 covers 17 residues. Germline assignment: CDR1 SGHNT and CDR2 YYREEE (reference sequence). The CDR3 coding sequence is TGTGCCAGCAGCTTAGGACTAGCGGGAGGCGGAACCGGGGAGCTGTTTTTT. This codes for CASSLGLAGGGTGELFF.

V and J are TRBV11-2 and TRBJ2-7; 7 positions agree with TRBD1. The junction had 17 bases not matched to a gene; V was cut back by 5 bases and J by 7 bases. This CDR3 spans 16 amino acids. The V gene's germline CDR1 is SGHAT and CDR2 FQNNGV. In DNA form, the CDR3 reads TGTGCCAGCAGCCCGAGCCTCCACAGGGGCCTCGTGGAGCAGTACTTC. Translation gives CASSPSLHRGLVEQYF.